Below, 25 T cell receptor beta chains from the same sample are listed, as sequenced in a study of T cell responses to AZD1222 COVID-19 vaccine. Generated by immunoSEQ multiplex PCR, the TCRdb table keeps only in-frame clones and is missing some. The sample holds 190,000 or so clones, more than 85% seen once. Sequences were derived from peripheral blood, sampled 28 days after the second AZD1222 dose. These receptors were taken from an adult who received the AZD1222 COVID-19 vaccine.

CDR3 in DNA: TGTGCCAGTAGTACTAGCGGACTTTCCTACGAGCAGTACTTC. Protein sequence: CASSTSGLSYEQYF. This chain links TRBV19 with TRBJ2-7; TRBD2 aligns across 7 bases. CDR3 size: 14 residues. Unmatched junction bases numbered 4, after V lost 4 bases and J lost 1 base. Germline V CDR1 and CDR2: LNHDA, SQIVND (reference sequence).

V and J are TRBV5-6 and TRBJ2-7; 12 bases are a match to TRBD2. CDR1 SGHDT and CDR2 YYEEEE come from the germline V gene. Germline trimming cut 0 bases from V and 4 bases from J; bases unmatched to any gene: 5. CDR3 length equals 16 residues. The CDR3 DNA is TGTGCCAGCAGCTTGGGGGCTCTAGCGGGAGGGTACGAGCAGTACTTC. The encoded protein is CASSLGALAGGYEQYF.

V and J are TRBV19 and TRBJ1-2; D gene ambiguous. With 4 bases removed from V and 4 bases from J, the gap between germline ends came to 13 bases. Germline V gene sequence: CDR1 LNHDA, CDR2 SQIVND (reference sequence). The CDR3 has 14 residues. CDR3 region: CASSTGTGRYGYTF. CDR3 DNA sequence: TGTGCCAGTAGTACCGGTACCGGTCGCTATGGCTACACCTTC.

The J gene is TRBJ2-2, the V gene TRBV28; TRBD2 is a possible D gene (5 bases). This CDR3 is built from 13 residues. Germline lookup yields CDR1 MDHEN and CDR2 SYDVKM. V was shortened by 7 bases and J by 6 bases, with 12 bases between the two germline ends. The CDR3: CASTPGKPGELFF. The CDR3 DNA reads TGTGCCAGCACCCCCGGGAAGCCCGGGGAGCTGTTTTTT.

This chain joins TRBV5-1 and TRBJ2-6; D gene uncertain. CDR1 and CDR2 (germline): SGHRS, YFSETQ. The ends were cut back, 0 bases at V and 0 bases at J, with 10 bases in the middle. This CDR3 comprises 17 residues. For the CDR3, the DNA is TGCGCCAGCAGCTTGGACAGCCAGAGCTCTGGGGCCAACGTCCTGACTTTC. This encodes CASSLDSQSSGANVLTF.

The rearrangement uses TRBV6-4 and TRBJ1-5; 7 bases map to TRBD1. The CDR3 loop spans 14 amino acids. Germline trimming cut 4 bases from V and 6 bases from J; bases unmatched to any gene: 6. Germline values: CDR1 MRHNA, CDR2 SNTAGT. For the CDR3, the DNA is TGTGCCAGCAGTGCTCAGGGGGGTAGTCAGCCCCAGCATTTT. It yields the protein CASSAQGGSQPQHF.

The chain has TRBV18 and TRBJ2-7; D remains ambiguous. The length of the CDR3 is 12 residues. Trimming pared 2 bases from V and 6 bases from J, leaving 8 bases between. Germline V gene lookup returns CDR1 KGHSH and CDR2 LQKENI. The CDR3 region is CASSPGVGEQYF. The DNA for the CDR3 is TGTGCCAGCTCACCAGGGGTCGGCGAGCAGTACTTC.

The V call is TRBV30, the J call TRBJ2-3, with 9 bases matching TRBD2. Germline assignment: CDR1 GTSNPN and CDR2 SVGIG (reference sequence). The CDR3 runs 13 residues. The CDR3 nucleotides read TGTGCTCGTTCCTTAGCGGGAGCAGATACGCAGTATTTT. Its protein product is CARSLAGADTQYF.

The chain recombines TRBV5-1 with TRBJ1-2, with D maybe TRBD1 (6 bases). This CDR3 has 15 residues. The germline V and J ends were trimmed by 2 bases and 2 bases, with 13 bases remaining between them. Germline CDR1 and CDR2: SGHRS and YFSETQ. CDR3 DNA: TGCGCCAGCAGCTTTTCAGGGGTTCCAAACTATGGCTACACCTTC. As protein: CASSFSGVPNYGYTF.

The chain combines TRBV5-4 with TRBJ1-3; D is unresolved. The CDR3 has 17 residues. Germline CDR1 SGHNT, CDR2 YYREEE (reference sequence). Trimming took 0 bases from V and 2 from J, leaving 15 bases between them. The CDR3 spells CASSLGGRSVTGNTIYF. DNA of the CDR3: TGTGCCAGCAGCTTGGGCGGGCGGTCCGTCACTGGAAACACCATATATTTT.

This clone was seen a single time. V usage is TRBV7-3 and J usage is TRBJ2-3, with D possibly TRBD2 on 5 matching bases. The CDR3 has 15 residues. CDR1 is SGHTA and CDR2 is FQGTGA in the germline V gene. V was cut by 2 bases and J by 5 bases, with 14 bases left in between. DNA of the CDR3: TGTGCCAGCAGCTTAGCCCTAGCCACCCAAGATACGCAGTATTTT. Its translation: CASSLALATQDTQYF. Using reference TRBV7-3 and TRBJ2-3 for the parts outside the CDR3, the full variable domain is GAGVSQTPSNKVTEKGKYVELRCDPISGHTALYWYRQSLGQGPEFLIYFQGTGAADDSGLPNDRFFAVRPEGSVSTLKIQRTERGDSAVYLCASSLALATQDTQYFGPGTRLTVL.

This clone was seen a few times. The chain employs TRBV19 and TRBJ1-5; tentative D call: TRBD1 (5 bases). Germline lookup yields CDR1 LNHDA and CDR2 SQIVND (reference sequence). This CDR3 contains 16 residues. V gave up 5 bases and J gave up 0 bases, with 14 bases separating them. CDR3 protein: CASSVDGDYSNQPQHF. CDR3 coding DNA: TGTGCCAGTAGTGTGGACGGGGACTATAGCAATCAGCCCCAGCATTTT.

The V gene is TRBV5-4, the J gene TRBJ1-2; TRBD1 might be the D (5 bases). CDR3 length: 14 residues. Looked up from germline, CDR1 is SGHNT and CDR2 is YYREEE (reference sequence). The germline V and J ends were trimmed by 0 bases and 7 bases, with 13 bases remaining between them. CDR3 DNA sequence: TGTGCCAGCAGCTTGGAGGGGATCGGGCGTGGCTACACCTTC. The encoded protein is CASSLEGIGRGYTF.

The chain has TRBV19 and TRBJ2-2; D unresolved. Germline V gene lookup returns CDR1 LNHDA and CDR2 SQIVND (reference sequence). CDR3 length equals 13 residues. Between the trimmed V and J ends, which lost 5 bases and 7 bases, there was a span of 11 bases. The CDR3 nucleotides read TGTGCCAGTAGTGTAGGACCCATCGGGGAGCTGTTTTTT. Protein product: CASSVGPIGELFF.

V is TRBV10-3 and J is TRBJ2-1, with 7 bases that match TRBD2. Per germline, CDR1 ENHRY and CDR2 SYGVKD. The CDR3 length is 15 residues. Trimming cost V 5 bases and J 2 bases; bases outside gene matches: 6. CDR3 coding DNA: TGTGCCATCAGTAGGAGCGGGAACCCCTACAATGAGCAGTTCTTC. As protein: CAISRSGNPYNEQFF.

The rearrangement joins TRBV7-9 to TRBJ2-1; D is perhaps TRBD2 (6 bases). The germline V and J ends were trimmed by 1 base and 2 bases, with 6 bases remaining between them. Looked up from germline, CDR1 is SEHNR and CDR2 is FQNEAQ (reference sequence). The CDR3 runs 14 residues. The chain's CDR3 is CASSLGGTYNEQFF. The CDR3 nucleotides are TGTGCCAGCAGCTTAGGCGGGACCTACAATGAGCAGTTCTTC.

V and J are TRBV10-3 and TRBJ1-2; D is undetermined. Germline V lookup: CDR1 ENHRY, CDR2 SYGVKD. CDR3 length: 10 residues. Trimming took off 7 bases at V and 11 bases at J, with 11 bases between the two ends. The DNA for the CDR3 is TGTGCCATCAACAAGGTAGGGTACACCTTC. Amino acid sequence: CAINKVGYTF.

V and J are TRBV27 and TRBJ2-1; TRBD2 agrees at 9 bases. From germline, CDR1 is MNHEY and CDR2 SMNVEV (reference sequence). Trimming removed 6 bases from V and 2 bases from J; junction bases left unmatched: 2. This CDR3 contains 14 residues. The CDR3 region has the DNA TGTGCCAGCAGCGAGCGGGAGGCCTACAATGAGCAGTTCTTC. It yields the protein CASSEREAYNEQFF.

This chain connects TRBV28 to TRBJ2-2; 8 positions match TRBD1. This CDR3 has 15 amino acids. Germline values: CDR1 MDHEN, CDR2 SYDVKM. The trim removed 7 bases at V and 4 bases at J, leaving 8 bases unmatched. CDR3 coding DNA: TGTGCCAGCACATTGACAGGGGCGGGCACCGGGGAGCTGTTTTTT. Its protein is CASTLTGAGTGELFF.

This clone appeared once. This sequence joins TRBV6-2 or TRBV6-3 and TRBJ1-5; the D is unclear. CDR1 and CDR2 (germline): MNHEY, SVGEGT. The CDR3 covers 13 residues. Trimming removed 4 bases at V and 4 bases at J, with 8 bases between. The chain's CDR3 is CASSFLGNQPQHF. The CDR3 bases are TGTGCCAGCAGTTTCCTGGGGAATCAGCCCCAGCATTTT.

The chain is built from TRBV5-5 and TRBJ1-2; 9 nucleotides match TRBD1. V lost 2 bases and J lost 8; bases outside the gene matches: 7. Germline lookup yields CDR1 SGHKS and CDR2 YYEKEE (reference sequence). The CDR3 loop spans 14 amino acids. The CDR3 region has the DNA TGTGCCAGCAGCTTTACAGGGGGCGAGGGGGGCTACACCTTC. This sequence encodes CASSFTGGEGGYTF. Full variable domain (missing parts from reference TRBV5-5 and TRBJ1-2): DAGVTQSPTHLIKTRGQQVTLRCSPISGHKSVSWYQQVLGQGPQFIFQYYEKEERGRGNFPDRFSARQFPNYSSELNVNALLLGDSALYLCASSFTGGEGGYTFGSGTRLTVV.

In nucleotides, the CDR3 is TGTGCCAGCATTCGGGAGGGAACAGATACGCAGTATTTT. It translates to CASIREGTDTQYF. This chain links TRBV2 with TRBJ2-3; 8 nucleotides align to TRBD2. Germline V gene sequence: CDR1 SNHLY, CDR2 FYNNEI. The V gene end was trimmed by 7 bases and the J gene end by 3 bases; junction bases not matched to a gene: 3. The CDR3 extends over 13 amino acids.

V and J are TRBV28 and TRBJ1-5; the D is unclear. Germline loops: CDR1 MDHEN, CDR2 SYDVKM. Trimming removed 2 bases from V and 7 bases from J, with 12 bases in between. This CDR3 has 14 amino acids. The CDR3 loop is CASSLRISGQPQHF. The CDR3 DNA follows: TGTGCCAGCAGTTTACGCATTTCGGGGCAGCCCCAGCATTTT. Complete variable domain (other parts from reference TRBV28 and TRBJ1-5): DVKVTQSSRYLVKRTGEKVFLECVQDMDHENMFWYRQDPGLGLRLIYFSYDVKMKEKGDIPEGYSVSREKKERFSLILESASTNQTSMYLCASSLRISGQPQHFGDGTRLSIL.

The chain couples TRBV7-6 to TRBJ2-1; the match to TRBD2 covers 8 bases. Germline V gives CDR1 SGHVS, CDR2 FNYEAQ. The CDR3 has 16 amino acids. J was trimmed by 8 bases and V by 5 bases; bases with no gene match: 14. The DNA for the CDR3 is TGTGCCAGCAGCCCAAGCGCGGGACTAGGAATCCATGAGCAGTTCTTC. It translates to CASSPSAGLGIHEQFF.

This clone has just one count. The rearrangement joins TRBV9 to TRBJ1-1; D gene ambiguous. The CDR3 totals 14 residues. Trimming shortened V by 4 bases and J by 1 base, and 11 bases separated the two germline ends. Germline V CDR1 and CDR2: SGDLS, YYNGEE. CDR3 sequence reads: CASSPRGGNTEAFF. In nucleotides, the CDR3 is TGTGCCAGCAGCCCGAGAGGTGGGAACACTGAAGCTTTCTTT.